This TCR beta chain was found in a study of T cell repertoires in cytomegalovirus infection. Study-wide context: Selection of CMV epitopes for the study included recently identified HLA-C-restricted and well-studied HLA-B-restricted ones. Both a matching HLA type and CMV infection were indicated by public TCR beta signatures.

Study-wide results and caveats: Identification of carriers of CMV plus the relevant HLA was performed using cumulative public TCR beta family frequency.

Of note for this clonotype: Antigen specificity is unknown.

The CDR3 sequence is 14 residues long. The germline V gene has CDR1 MNHEY and CDR2 SMNVEV (reference sequence). Trimming at V came to 6 bases and at J to 3 bases, leaving 6 bases not matched to a gene. Each CDR3 protein is one row after TCRdb ran MiXCR on the reads. This sample has around 900,000 distinct CDR3 sequences, with roughly 31% found just once. The TCR was taken from a human donor in good health (CMV status not recorded). Some clones in this sample may be carry-over from other donors' samples. This chain connects TRBV27 to TRBJ1-2; TRBD1 aligns across 8 bases. The sample here was cultured CD8+ T cells from PBMCs, taken from culture after CMV antigen stimulation. CDR3 sequence (DNA): TGTGCCAGCAGCCCCCGGACAGGGCACTATGGCTACACCTTC. Translation: CASSPRTGHYGYTF.